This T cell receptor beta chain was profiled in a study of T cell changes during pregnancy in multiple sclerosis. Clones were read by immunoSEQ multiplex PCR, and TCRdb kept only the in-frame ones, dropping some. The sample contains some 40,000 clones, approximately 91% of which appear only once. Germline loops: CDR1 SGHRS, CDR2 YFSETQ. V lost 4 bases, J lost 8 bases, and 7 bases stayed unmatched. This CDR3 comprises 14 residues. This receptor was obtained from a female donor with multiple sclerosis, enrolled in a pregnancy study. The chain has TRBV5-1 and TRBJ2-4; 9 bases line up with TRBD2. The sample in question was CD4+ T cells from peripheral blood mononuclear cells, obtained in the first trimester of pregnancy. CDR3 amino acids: CASSQASGNYIQYF. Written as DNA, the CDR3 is TGCGCCAGCAGCCAAGCTAGCGGGAATTACATTCAGTACTTC.